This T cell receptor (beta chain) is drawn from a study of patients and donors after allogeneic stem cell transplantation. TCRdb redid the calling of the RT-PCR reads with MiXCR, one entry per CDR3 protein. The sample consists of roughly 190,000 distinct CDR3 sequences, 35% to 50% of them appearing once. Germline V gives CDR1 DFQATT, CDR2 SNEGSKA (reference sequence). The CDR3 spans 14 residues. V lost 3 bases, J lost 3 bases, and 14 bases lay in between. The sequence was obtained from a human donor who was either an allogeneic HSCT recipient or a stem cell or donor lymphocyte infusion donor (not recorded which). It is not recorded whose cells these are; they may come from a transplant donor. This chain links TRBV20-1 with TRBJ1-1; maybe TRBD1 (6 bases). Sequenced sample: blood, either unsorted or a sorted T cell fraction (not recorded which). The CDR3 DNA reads TGCAGTGCTAGGCACAACAGGGTAGACACTGAAGCTTTCTTT. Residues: CSARHNRVDTEAFF.